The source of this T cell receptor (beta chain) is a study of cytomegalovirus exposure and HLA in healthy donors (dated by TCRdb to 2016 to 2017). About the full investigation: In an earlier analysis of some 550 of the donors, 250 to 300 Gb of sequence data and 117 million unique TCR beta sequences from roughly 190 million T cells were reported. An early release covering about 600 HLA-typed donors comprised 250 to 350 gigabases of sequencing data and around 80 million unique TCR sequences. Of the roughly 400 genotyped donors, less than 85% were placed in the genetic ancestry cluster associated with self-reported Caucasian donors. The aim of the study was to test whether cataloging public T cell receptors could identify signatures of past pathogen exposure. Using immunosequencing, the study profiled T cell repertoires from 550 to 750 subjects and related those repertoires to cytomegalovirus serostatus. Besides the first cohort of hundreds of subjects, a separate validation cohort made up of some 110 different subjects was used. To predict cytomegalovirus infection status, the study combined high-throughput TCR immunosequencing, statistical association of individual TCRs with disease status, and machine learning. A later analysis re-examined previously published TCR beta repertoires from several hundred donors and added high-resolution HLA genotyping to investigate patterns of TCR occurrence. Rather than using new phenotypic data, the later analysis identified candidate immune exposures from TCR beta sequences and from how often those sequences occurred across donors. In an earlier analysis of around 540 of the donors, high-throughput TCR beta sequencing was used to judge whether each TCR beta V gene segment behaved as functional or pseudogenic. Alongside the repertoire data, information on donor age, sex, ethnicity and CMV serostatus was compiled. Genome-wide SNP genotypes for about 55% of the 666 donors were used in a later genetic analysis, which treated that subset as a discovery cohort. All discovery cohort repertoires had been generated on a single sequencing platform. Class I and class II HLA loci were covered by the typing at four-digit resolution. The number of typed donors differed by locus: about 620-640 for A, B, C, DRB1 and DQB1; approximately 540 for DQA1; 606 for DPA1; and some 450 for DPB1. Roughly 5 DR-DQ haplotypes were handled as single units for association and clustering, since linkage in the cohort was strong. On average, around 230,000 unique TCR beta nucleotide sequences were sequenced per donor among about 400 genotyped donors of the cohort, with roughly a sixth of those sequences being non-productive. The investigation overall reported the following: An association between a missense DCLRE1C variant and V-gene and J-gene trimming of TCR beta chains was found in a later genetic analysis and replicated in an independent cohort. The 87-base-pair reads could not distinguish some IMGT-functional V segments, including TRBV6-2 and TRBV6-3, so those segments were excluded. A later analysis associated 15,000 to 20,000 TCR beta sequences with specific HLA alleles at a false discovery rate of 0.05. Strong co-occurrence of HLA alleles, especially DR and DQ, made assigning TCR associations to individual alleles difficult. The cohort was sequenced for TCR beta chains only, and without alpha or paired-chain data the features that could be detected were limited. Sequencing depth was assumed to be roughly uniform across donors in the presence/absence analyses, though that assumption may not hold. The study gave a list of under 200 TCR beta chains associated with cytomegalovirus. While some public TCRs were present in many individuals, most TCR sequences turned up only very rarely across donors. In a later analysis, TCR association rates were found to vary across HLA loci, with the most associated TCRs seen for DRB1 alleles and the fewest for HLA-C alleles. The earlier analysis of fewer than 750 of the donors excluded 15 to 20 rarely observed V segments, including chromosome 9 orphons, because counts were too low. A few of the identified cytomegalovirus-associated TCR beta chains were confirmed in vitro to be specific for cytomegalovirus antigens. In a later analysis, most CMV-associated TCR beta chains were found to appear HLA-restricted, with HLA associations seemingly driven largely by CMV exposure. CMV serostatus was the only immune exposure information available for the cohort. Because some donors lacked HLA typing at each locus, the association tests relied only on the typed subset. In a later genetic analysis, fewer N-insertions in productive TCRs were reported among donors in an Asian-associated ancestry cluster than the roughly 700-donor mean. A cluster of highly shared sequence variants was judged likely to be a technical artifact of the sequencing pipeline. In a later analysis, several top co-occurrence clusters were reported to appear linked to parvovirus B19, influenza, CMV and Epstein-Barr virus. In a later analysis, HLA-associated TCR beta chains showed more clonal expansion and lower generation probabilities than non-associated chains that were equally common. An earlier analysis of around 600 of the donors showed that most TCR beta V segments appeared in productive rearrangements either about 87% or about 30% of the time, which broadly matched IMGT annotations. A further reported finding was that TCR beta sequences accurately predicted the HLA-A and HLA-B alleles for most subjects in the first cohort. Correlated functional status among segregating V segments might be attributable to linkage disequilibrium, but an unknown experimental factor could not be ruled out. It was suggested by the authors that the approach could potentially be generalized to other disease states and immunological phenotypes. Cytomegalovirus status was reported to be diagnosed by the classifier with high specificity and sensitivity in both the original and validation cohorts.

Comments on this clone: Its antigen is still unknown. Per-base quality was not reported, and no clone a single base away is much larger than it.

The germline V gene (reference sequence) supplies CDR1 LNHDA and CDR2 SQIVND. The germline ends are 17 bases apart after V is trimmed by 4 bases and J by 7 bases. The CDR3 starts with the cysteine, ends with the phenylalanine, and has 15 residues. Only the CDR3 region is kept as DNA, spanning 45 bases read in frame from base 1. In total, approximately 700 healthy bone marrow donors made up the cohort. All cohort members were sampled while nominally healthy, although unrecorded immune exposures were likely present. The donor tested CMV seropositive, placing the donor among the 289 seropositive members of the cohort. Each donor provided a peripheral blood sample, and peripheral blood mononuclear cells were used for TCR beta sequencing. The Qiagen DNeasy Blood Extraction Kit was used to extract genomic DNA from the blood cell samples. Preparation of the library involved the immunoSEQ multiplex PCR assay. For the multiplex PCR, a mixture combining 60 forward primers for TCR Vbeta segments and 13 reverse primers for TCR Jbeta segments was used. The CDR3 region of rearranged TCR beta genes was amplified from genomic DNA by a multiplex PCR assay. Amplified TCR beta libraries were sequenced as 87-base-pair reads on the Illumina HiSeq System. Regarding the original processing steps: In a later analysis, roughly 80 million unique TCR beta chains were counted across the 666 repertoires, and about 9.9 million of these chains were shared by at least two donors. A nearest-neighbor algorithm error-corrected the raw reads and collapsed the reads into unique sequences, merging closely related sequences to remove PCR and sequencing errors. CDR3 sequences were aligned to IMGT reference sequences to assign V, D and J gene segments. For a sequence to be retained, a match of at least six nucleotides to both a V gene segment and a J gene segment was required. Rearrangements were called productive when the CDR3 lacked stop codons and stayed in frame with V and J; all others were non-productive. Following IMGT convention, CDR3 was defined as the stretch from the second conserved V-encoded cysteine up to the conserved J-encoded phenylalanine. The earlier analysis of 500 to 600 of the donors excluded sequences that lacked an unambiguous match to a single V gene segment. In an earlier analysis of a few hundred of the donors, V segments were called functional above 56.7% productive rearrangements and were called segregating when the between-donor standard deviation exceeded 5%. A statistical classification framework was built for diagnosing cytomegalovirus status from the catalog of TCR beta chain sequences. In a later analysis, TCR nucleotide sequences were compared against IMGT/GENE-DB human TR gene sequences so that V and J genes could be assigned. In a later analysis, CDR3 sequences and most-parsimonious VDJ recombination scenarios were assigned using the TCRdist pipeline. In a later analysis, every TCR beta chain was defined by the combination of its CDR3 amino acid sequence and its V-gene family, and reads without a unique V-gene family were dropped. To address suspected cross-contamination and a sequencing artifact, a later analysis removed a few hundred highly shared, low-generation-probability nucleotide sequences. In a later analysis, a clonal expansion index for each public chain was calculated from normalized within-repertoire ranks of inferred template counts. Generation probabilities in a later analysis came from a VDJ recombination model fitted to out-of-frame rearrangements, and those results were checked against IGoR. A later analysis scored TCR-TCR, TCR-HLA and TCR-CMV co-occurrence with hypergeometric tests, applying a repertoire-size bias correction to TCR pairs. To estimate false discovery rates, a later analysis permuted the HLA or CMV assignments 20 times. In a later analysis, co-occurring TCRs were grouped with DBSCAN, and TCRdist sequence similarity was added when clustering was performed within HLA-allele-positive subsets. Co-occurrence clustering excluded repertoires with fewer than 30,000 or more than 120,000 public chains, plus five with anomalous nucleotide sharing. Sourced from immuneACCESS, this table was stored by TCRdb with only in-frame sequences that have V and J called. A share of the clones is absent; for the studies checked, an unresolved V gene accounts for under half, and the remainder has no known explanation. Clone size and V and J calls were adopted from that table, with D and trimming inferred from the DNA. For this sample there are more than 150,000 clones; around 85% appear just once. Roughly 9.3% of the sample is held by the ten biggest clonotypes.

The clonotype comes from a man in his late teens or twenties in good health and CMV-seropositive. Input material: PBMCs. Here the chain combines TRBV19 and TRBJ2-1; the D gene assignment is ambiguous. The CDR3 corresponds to CASSTSAATPNEQFF. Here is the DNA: TGTGCCAGTAGTACGTCGGCCGCGACTCCAAATGAGCAGTTCTTC.